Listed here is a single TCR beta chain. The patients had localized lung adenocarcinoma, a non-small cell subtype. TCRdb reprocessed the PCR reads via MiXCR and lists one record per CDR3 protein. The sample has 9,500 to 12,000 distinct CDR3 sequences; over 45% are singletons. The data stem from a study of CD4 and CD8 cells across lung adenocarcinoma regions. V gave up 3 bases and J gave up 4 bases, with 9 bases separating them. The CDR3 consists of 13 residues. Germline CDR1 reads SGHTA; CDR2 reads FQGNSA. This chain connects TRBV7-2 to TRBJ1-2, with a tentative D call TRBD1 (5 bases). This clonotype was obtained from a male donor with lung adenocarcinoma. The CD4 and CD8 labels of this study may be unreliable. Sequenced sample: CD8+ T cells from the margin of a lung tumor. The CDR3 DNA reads TGTGCCAGCAGCTTTAGACAGACCTATGGCTACACCTTC. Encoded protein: CASSFRQTYGYTF.